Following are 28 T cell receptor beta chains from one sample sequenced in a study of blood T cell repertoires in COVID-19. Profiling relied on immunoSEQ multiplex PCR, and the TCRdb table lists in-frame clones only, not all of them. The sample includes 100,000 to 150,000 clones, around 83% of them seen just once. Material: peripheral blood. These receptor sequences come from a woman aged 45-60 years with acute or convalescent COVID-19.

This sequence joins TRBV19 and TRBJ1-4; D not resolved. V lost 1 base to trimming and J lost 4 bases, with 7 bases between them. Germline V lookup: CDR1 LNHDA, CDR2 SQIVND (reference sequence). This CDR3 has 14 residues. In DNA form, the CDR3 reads TGTGCCAGTAGTATAGTTTTCGGTAATGAAAAACTGTTTTTT. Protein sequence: CASSIVFGNEKLFF.

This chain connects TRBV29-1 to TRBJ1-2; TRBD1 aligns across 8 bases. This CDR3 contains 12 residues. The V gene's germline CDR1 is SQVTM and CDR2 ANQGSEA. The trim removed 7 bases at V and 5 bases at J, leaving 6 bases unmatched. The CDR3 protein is CSAEQGEYGYTF. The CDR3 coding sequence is TGCAGCGCGGAACAGGGGGAATATGGCTACACCTTC.

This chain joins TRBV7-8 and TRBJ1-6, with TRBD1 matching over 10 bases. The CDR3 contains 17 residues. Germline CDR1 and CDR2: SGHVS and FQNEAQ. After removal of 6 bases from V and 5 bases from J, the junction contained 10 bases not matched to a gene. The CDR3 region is CASSIVSGTGDNSPLHF. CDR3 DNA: TGTGCCAGCAGTATAGTTTCCGGGACAGGGGATAATTCACCCCTCCACTTT.

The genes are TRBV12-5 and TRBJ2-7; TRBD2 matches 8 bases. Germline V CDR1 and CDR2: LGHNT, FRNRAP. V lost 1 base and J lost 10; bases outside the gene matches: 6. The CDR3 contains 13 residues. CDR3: CASGLDGGAEQYF. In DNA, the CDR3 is TGTGCTAGTGGTTTGGACGGGGGGGCTGAACAGTACTTC.

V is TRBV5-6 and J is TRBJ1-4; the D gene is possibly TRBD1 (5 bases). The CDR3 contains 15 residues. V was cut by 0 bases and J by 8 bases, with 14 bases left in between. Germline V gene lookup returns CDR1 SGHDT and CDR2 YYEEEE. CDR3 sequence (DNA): TGTGCCAGCAGCTTGGCGCGGGACGAGAAGGAAAAACTGTTTTTT. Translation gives CASSLARDEKEKLFF.

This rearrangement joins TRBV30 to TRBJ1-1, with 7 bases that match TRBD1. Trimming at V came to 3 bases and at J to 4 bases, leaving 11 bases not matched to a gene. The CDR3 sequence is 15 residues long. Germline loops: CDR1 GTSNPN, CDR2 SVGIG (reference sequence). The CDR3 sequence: CAWRARDRVITEAFF. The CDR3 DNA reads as TGTGCCTGGAGGGCTCGAGACAGGGTGATCACTGAAGCTTTCTTT.

CDR3 loop: CASSAEGTGYGYTF. CDR3 bases: TGCGCCAGCAGCGCGGAAGGGACAGGCTATGGCTACACCTTC. This sequence joins TRBV5-1 and TRBJ1-2; 8 bases line up with TRBD1. Germline CDR1 reads SGHRS; CDR2 reads YFSETQ. The length of the CDR3 is 14 residues. Trimming removed 4 bases from V and 4 bases from J; junction bases left unmatched: 6.

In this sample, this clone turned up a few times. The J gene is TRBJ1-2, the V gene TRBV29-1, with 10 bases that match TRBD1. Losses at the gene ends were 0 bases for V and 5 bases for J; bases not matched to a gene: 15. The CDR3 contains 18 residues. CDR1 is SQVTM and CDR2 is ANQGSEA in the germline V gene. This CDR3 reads CSVEDRMETGGVGYGYTF. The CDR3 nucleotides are TGCAGCGTTGAAGATCGTATGGAGACAGGGGGCGTAGGTTATGGCTACACCTTC.

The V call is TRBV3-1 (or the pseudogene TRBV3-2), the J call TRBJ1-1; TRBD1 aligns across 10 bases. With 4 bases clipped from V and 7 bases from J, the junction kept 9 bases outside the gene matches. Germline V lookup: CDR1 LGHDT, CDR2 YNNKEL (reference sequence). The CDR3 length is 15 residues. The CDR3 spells CASSPQRQGAGEAFF. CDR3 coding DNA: TGTGCCAGCAGCCCTCAAAGACAGGGGGCCGGTGAAGCTTTCTTT.

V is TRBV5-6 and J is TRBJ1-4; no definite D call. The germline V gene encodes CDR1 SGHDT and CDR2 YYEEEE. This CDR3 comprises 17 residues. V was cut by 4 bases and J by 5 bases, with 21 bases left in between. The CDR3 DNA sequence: TGTGCCAGCAGCCCCTCCTTTCGACATATCGAAAATGAAAAACTGTTTTTT. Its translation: CASSPSFRHIENEKLFF.

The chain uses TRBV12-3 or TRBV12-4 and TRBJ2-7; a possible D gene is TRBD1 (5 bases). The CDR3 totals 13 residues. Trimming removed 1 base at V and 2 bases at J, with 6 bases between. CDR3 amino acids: CASSLGTTYEQYF. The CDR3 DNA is TGTGCCAGCAGTTTAGGGACAACCTACGAGCAGTACTTC.

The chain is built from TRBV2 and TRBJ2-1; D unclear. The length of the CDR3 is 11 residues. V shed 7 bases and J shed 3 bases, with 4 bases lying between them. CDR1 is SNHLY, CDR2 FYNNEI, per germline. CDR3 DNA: TGTGCCAGCACTTACTACAATGAGCAGTTCTTC. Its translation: CASTYYNEQFF.

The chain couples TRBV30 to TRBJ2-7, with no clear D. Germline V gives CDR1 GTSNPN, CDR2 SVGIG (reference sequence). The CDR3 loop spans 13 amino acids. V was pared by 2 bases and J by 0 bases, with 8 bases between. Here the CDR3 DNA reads TGTGCCTGGAGTTCTTCTCCCTCCTACGAGCAGTACTTC. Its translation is CAWSSSPSYEQYF.

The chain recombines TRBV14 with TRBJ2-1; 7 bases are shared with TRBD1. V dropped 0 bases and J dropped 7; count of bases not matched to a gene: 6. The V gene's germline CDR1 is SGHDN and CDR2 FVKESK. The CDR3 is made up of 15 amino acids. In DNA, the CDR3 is TGTGCCAGCAGCCAAGATTTGGGCAGGGGGAATGAGCAGTTCTTC. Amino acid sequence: CASSQDLGRGNEQFF.

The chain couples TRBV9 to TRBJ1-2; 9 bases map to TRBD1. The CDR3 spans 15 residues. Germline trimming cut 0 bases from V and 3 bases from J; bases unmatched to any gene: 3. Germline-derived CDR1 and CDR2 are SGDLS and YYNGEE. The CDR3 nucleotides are TGTGCCAGCAGCGTAGAACAGGGGGCCGACTATGGCTACACCTTC. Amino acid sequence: CASSVEQGADYGYTF.

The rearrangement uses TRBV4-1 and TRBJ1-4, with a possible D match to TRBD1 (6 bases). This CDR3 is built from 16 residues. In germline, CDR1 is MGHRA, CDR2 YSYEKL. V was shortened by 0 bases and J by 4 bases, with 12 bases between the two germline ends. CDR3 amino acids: CASSQDPDSYNEKLFF. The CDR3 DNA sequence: TGCGCCAGCAGCCAAGACCCGGACAGCTATAATGAAAAACTGTTTTTT.

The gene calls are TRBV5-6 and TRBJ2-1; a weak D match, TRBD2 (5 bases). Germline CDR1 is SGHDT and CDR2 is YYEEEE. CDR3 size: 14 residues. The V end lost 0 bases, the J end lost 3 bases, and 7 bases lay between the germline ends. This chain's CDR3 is CASSLDGNYNEQFF. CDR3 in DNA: TGTGCCAGCAGCTTGGACGGGAACTACAATGAGCAGTTCTTC.

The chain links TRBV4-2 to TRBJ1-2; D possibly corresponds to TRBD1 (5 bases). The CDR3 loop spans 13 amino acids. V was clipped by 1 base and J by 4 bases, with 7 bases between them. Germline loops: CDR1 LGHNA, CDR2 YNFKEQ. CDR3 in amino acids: CASSQGTPYGYTF. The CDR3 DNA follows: TGTGCCAGCAGCCAAGGGACACCCTATGGCTACACCTTC.

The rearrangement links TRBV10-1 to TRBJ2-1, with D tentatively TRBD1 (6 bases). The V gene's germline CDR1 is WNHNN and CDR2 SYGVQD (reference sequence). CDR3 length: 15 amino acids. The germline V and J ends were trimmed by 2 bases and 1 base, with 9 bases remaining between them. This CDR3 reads CASSEPGASYNEQFF. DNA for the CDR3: TGCGCCAGCAGTGAGCCAGGGGCGTCCTACAATGAGCAGTTCTTC.

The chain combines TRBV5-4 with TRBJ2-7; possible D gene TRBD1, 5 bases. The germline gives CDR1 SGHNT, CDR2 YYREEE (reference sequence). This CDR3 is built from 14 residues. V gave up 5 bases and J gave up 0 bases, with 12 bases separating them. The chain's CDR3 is CASSSDTFSYEQYF. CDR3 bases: TGTGCCAGCAGTTCGGACACGTTCTCCTACGAGCAGTACTTC.

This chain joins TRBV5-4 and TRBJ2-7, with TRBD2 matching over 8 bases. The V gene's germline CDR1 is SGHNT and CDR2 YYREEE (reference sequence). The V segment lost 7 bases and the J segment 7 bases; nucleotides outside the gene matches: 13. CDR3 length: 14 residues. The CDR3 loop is CASGTGGGLFEQYF. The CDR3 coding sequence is TGTGCCAGCGGGACCGGGGGGGGGTTATTTGAGCAGTACTTC.

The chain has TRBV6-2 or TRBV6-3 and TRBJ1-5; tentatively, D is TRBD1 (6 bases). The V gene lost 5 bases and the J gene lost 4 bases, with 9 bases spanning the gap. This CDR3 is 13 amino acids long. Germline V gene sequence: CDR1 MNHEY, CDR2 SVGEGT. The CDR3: CASSGDKNQPQHF. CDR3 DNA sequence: TGTGCCAGCAGTGGGGACAAGAATCAGCCCCAGCATTTT.

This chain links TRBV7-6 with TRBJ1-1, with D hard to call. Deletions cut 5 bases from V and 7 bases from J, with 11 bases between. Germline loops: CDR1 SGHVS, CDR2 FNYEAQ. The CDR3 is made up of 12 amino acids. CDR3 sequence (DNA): TGTGCCAGCAGCCGCCCGGGAATTGAAGCTTTCTTT. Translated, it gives CASSRPGIEAFF.

The DNA for the CDR3 is TGTGCCAGCTCACCAATTCCAGGGCGTTTGTCTGGAAACACCATATATTTT. Translation gives CASSPIPGRLSGNTIYF. The genes are TRBV18 and TRBJ1-3, with D maybe TRBD1 (5 bases). Germline CDR1 is KGHSH and CDR2 is LQKENI. The ends were cut back, 2 bases at V and 1 base at J, with 15 bases in the middle. This CDR3 has 17 residues.

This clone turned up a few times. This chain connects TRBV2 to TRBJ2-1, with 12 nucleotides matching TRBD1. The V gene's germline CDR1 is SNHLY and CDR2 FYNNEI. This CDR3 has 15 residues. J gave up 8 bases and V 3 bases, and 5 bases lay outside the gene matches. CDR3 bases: TGTGCCAGCAGTGAGGGGACAGGGGGCTTTTATGAGCAGTTCTTC. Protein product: CASSEGTGGFYEQFF. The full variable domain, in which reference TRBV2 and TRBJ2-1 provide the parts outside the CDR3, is EPEVTQTPSHQVTQMGQEVILRCVPISNHLYFYWYRQILGQKVEFLVSFYNNEISEKSEIFDDQFSVERPDGSNFTLKIRSTKLEDSAMYFCASSEGTGGFYEQFFGPGTRLTVL.

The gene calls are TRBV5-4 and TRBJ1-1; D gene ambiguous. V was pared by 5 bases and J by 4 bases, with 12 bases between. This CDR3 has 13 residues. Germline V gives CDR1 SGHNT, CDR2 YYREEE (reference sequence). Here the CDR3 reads CASRVGGGTEAFF. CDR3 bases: TGTGCCAGCAGAGTGGGAGGCGGCACTGAAGCTTTCTTT.

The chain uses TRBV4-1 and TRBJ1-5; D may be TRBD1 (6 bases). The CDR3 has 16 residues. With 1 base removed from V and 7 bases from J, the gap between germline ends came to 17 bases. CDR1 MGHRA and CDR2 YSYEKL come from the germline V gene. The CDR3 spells CASSQAQVQGKQPQHF. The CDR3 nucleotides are TGCGCCAGCAGCCAAGCCCAGGTACAGGGTAAGCAGCCCCAGCATTTT.

The CDR3 sequence is CASSVGGLNEKLFF. Written as DNA, the CDR3 is TGTGCCAGCAGCGTAGGAGGACTCAATGAAAAACTGTTTTTT. The rearrangement joins TRBV9 to TRBJ1-4; no reliable D call. Germline CDR1 is SGDLS and CDR2 is YYNGEE. This CDR3 is 14 amino acids long. Trimming shortened V by 0 bases and J by 5 bases, and 8 bases separated the two germline ends.